Listed below are T cell receptor beta chains from one sample, sequenced in a study of patients and donors after allogeneic stem cell transplantation. TCRdb passed the RT-PCR reads through MiXCR, listing each CDR3 protein once. The sample has approximately 160,000 distinct CDR3 sequences, approximately 30% seen once; the top ten hold around 3%. The sample taken for sequencing was blood, either unsorted or a sorted T cell fraction (not recorded which). The source of these receptors is a human donor who was either an allogeneic HSCT recipient or a stem cell or donor lymphocyte infusion donor (not recorded which). It is not recorded whose cells these are; they may come from a transplant donor. Both conserved end residues are part of each CDR3. Clone size, where shown, is once, few, many, or a class for clones that have expanded.

clone size: .
V gene: TRBV5-5
CDR3 protein: CASSFLAGGPHTQYF

clone size: few
V gene: TRBV5-1
CDR3 protein: CASSLGDRNIQYF

clone size: once
V gene: TRBV20-1
CDR3 protein: CSAPRTESSYNEQFF

clone size: .
V gene: TRBV18
CDR3 protein: CASSPGGGISYEQYF

clone size: .
V gene: TRBV12-3/TRBV12-4
CDR3 protein: CASSRQRAYNEQFF

clone size: many
V gene: TRBV12-3/TRBV12-4
CDR3 protein: CASSPRGGGDQPQHF

clone size: few
V gene: TRBV3-1
CDR3 protein: CASSQVSQVETQYF

clone size: .
V gene: TRBV12-3/TRBV12-4
CDR3 protein: CARTSGRANEQFF

clone size: .
V gene: TRBV10-3
CDR3 protein: CAISDPQGSTDTQYF

clone size: once
V gene: TRBV7-2
CDR3 protein: CASTHPTSGSAQYF

clone size: few
V gene: TRBV7-6
CDR3 protein: CASSSLAGVTGELFF

clone size: .
V gene: TRBV6-5
CDR3 protein: CASSYSRGMNTEAFF

clone size: .
V gene: TRBV29-1
CDR3 protein: CSVDTAYNYGYTF

clone size: few
V gene: TRBV12-3/TRBV12-4
CDR3 protein: CASSPGTGGWNTEAFF

clone size: .
V gene: TRBV6-2/TRBV6-3
CDR3 protein: CASRSYEQYF

clone size: few
V gene: TRBV7-2
CDR3 protein: CASTPGLGESGNTIYF

clone size: once
V gene: TRBV27
CDR3 protein: CASSFRGTGQETQYF

clone size: .
V gene: TRBV27
CDR3 protein: CASSFAVVGEQYF

clone size: many
V gene: TRBV3-1
CDR3 protein: CASSQRRGSNQPQHF

clone size: .
V gene: TRBV12-3/TRBV12-4
CDR3 protein: CASSLWDEQYF

clone size: .
V gene: TRBV10-2
CDR3 protein: CASSVKVPYEQYF

clone size: .
V gene: TRBV4-2
CDR3 protein: CASSQIAGPGTDTQYF

clone size: few
V gene: TRBV11-2
CDR3 protein: CASSGGSRGEKLFF

clone size: many
V gene: TRBV20-1
CDR3 protein: CSADRNNEQFF

clone size: many
V gene: TRBV5-1
CDR3 protein: CASSTEGLNTEAFF

clone size: many
V gene: TRBV29-1
CDR3 protein: CSVDSWGETF

clone size: few
V gene: TRBV7-8
CDR3 protein: CASSPSRSSYNEQFF

clone size: once
V gene: TRBV9
CDR3 protein: CASSVGGLDTGELFF

clone size: .
V gene: TRBV20-1
CDR3 protein: CSAKLDREDTEAFF

clone size: .
V gene: TRBV2
CDR3 protein: CASITTAEKLFF

clone size: once
V gene: TRBV12-3/TRBV12-4
CDR3 protein: CASSGTGTYNEQFF